This TCR beta chain is drawn from a study of cytomegalovirus exposure and HLA in healthy donors. On the study more broadly: An earlier analysis found under 130 million unique TCR beta sequences from 150 million to 200 million T cells.

Healthy people donating bone marrow made up the donors. Points from the study as a whole: A link between a missense DCLRE1C variant and TCR beta V- and J-gene trimming emerged from a later analysis. CMV serostatus was the only immune exposure information that was available.

From germline, CDR1 is SGDLS and CDR2 YYNGEE. V trimming: 3 bases; J trimming: 10 bases; junction bases outside the gene matches: 5. The CDR3 contains 14 residues. With 60 Vbeta and 13 Jbeta primers, the PCR was carried out. Clones were read by immunoSEQ multiplex PCR, and TCRdb kept only the in-frame ones, dropping some. The sample carries 150,000 to 200,000 clones, 77% recorded once. Note on this clone: Its antigen is currently unknown.

This TCR was sampled from a man aged 45-65 years in good health and CMV-seropositive. The genes are TRBV9 and TRBJ1-4; 11 bases agree with TRBD1. Sequencing input: PBMCs. CDR3 sequence: CASSGTGGSGKLFF. For the CDR3, the DNA is TGTGCCAGCAGCGGGACAGGGGGCTCTGGAAAACTGTTTTTT. The full variable domain, rest sourced from reference TRBV9 and TRBJ1-4, is DSGVTQTPKHLITATGQRVTLRCSPRSGDLSVYWYQQSLDQGLQFLIQYYNGEERAKGNILERFSAQQFPDLHSELNLSSLELGDSALYFCASSGTGGSGKLFFGSGTQLSVL.